The TCR beta chain described here comes from a study of cytomegalovirus exposure and HLA in healthy donors. Study-wide results and limits: Overall, 164 TCR beta chains were annotated as cytomegalovirus-associated. An analysis that was carried out later associated 15,000 to 20,000 TCR beta sequences with HLA alleles at 0.05 false discovery rate. Productive status was seen about 87% or about 30% of the time for most TCR beta V segments in an earlier analysis.

The PCR employed 60 Vbeta primers together with 13 Jbeta primers. The data were produced by immunoSEQ multiplex PCR, yet TCRdb's version contains in-frame clones alone and is incomplete. The data contain about 120,000 clones, around 84% of them singletons. A note on this clone: Its specificity is not known.

Germline assignment: CDR1 MNHEY and CDR2 SMNVEV (reference sequence). The ends lost 5 bases at V and 2 bases at J; junction bases unmatched: 7. This CDR3 comprises 16 residues. The chain carries TRBV27 and TRBJ2-1; 9 bases line up with TRBD2. Input material: PBMCs. The source is a woman aged 30 to 39 in good health and CMV-seropositive. The CDR3 reads CASSHRGGAAYNEQFF. CDR3 bases: TGTGCCAGCAGTCACCGCGGGGGGGCGGCCTACAATGAGCAGTTCTTC.